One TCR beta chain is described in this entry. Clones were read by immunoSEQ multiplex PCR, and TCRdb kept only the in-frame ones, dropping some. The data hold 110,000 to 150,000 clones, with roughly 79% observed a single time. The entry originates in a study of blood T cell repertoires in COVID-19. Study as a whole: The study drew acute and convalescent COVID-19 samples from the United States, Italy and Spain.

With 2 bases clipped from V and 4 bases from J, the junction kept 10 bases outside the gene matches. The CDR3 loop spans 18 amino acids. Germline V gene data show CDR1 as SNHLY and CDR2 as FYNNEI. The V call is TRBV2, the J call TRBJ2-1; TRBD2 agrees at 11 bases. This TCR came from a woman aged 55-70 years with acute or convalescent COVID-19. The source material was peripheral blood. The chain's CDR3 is CASSEPLAGGRLYNEQFF. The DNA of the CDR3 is TGTGCCAGCAGTGAACCGCTAGCGGGAGGTAGGCTGTACAATGAGCAGTTCTTC.